The 32 T cell receptor beta chains below were found in one sample sequenced in a study of cytotoxic CD8 clonotypes in ibrutinib-treated CLL. Generated by immunoSEQ multiplex PCR, the TCRdb table keeps only in-frame clones and is missing some. Here the sample spans tens of thousands of clones, 75% to 95% being singletons. Sequencing used PBMCs, obtained after 12 months of ibrutinib treatment. The receptors were gathered from a human donor with chronic lymphocytic leukemia.

The chain employs TRBV19 and TRBJ2-2; D is possibly TRBD1 or TRBD2 (6 bases each). With 2 bases removed from V and 0 bases from J, the gap between germline ends came to 10 bases. The germline CDR1 and CDR2 sequences are LNHDA and SQIVND (reference sequence). There are 16 residues in the CDR3. The chain's CDR3 is CASSIQGTANTGELFF. Written as DNA, the CDR3 is TGTGCCAGTAGTATACAGGGGACTGCGAACACCGGGGAGCTGTTTTTT. Complete variable domain (other parts from reference TRBV19 and TRBJ2-2): DGGITQSPKYLFRKEGQNVTLSCEQNLNHDAMYWYRQDPGQGLRLIYYSQIVNDFQKGDIAEGYSVSREKKESFPLTVTSAQKNPTAFYLCASSIQGTANTGELFFGEGSRLTVL.

The chain couples TRBV19 to TRBJ2-1, with D unclear. Germline CDR1 LNHDA, CDR2 SQIVND (reference sequence). The CDR3 spans 13 residues. The V and J ends lost 1 base and 7 bases respectively, with 8 bases between them. The chain's CDR3 is CASSIAQANEQFF. CDR3 coding DNA: TGTGCCAGTAGTATAGCTCAGGCTAATGAGCAGTTCTTC.

V and J are TRBV6-5 and TRBJ2-7, with 7 nucleotides matching TRBD1. The CDR3 loop spans 14 amino acids. V lost 4 bases and J lost 6; bases outside the gene matches: 9. CDR1 MNHEY and CDR2 SVGAGI come from the germline V gene. The CDR3 spells CASSWATGTAEQYF. CDR3 nucleotides: TGTGCCAGCAGTTGGGCAACCGGGACAGCCGAGCAGTACTTC.

This clone was counted a few times. The V gene is TRBV27, the J gene TRBJ1-5; 11 positions match TRBD1. There are 15 residues in the CDR3. From germline, CDR1 is MNHEY and CDR2 SMNVEV (reference sequence). The V gene end was trimmed by 5 bases and the J gene end by 4 bases; junction bases not matched to a gene: 4. The CDR3 DNA is TGTGCCAGCAGTCCAGGACAGGGGGCGAATCAGCCCCAGCATTTT. Translated: CASSPGQGANQPQHF.

This chain joins TRBV9 and TRBJ1-5; D is undetermined. The CDR3 extends over 14 amino acids. V dropped 0 bases and J dropped 0 bases, with 4 bases sitting between them. Germline V gene lookup returns CDR1 SGDLS and CDR2 YYNGEE. The chain's CDR3 is CASSVGTSNQPQHF. The CDR3 DNA reads TGTGCCAGCAGCGTAGGAACTAGCAATCAGCCCCAGCATTTT.

This clone showed up just once. The rearrangement uses TRBV7-9 and TRBJ2-3; tentatively, D is TRBD2 (6 bases). There are 15 residues in the CDR3. Between the trimmed V and J ends, which lost 3 bases and 0 bases, there was a span of 10 bases. Germline V lookup: CDR1 SEHNR, CDR2 FQNEAQ (reference sequence). CDR3 sequence (DNA): TGTGCCAGCAGCTTCTTAGCGGATAGCACAGATACGCAGTATTTT. Amino acids: CASSFLADSTDTQYF.

The rearrangement joins TRBV7-2 to TRBJ2-7; 11 bases line up with TRBD2. Unmatched junction bases numbered 4, after V lost 6 bases and J lost 0 bases. CDR3 size: 15 residues. CDR1 and CDR2 (germline): SGHTA, FQGNSA. CDR3 sequence: CASRGGTSGSYEQYF. CDR3 DNA: TGTGCCAGCAGGGGAGGGACTAGCGGCTCCTACGAGCAGTACTTC.

This clone has just one count. The V gene is TRBV2, the J gene TRBJ2-2; a possible D gene is TRBD1 (6 bases). The CDR3 length is 15 residues. V dropped 7 bases and J dropped 0 bases, with 12 bases sitting between them. The germline CDR1 and CDR2 sequences are SNHLY and FYNNEI. The CDR3 sequence: CASNKDRPNTGELFF. CDR3 DNA sequence: TGTGCCAGCAATAAGGACAGACCGAACACCGGGGAGCTGTTTTTT. Based on the CDR3 plus reference TRBV2 and TRBJ2-2, the full variable domain is EPEVTQTPSHQVTQMGQEVILRCVPISNHLYFYWYRQILGQKVEFLVSFYNNEISEKSEIFDDQFSVERPDGSNFTLKIRSTKLEDSAMYFCASNKDRPNTGELFFGEGSRLTVL.

This clone was observed a few times. The gene calls are TRBV7-9 and TRBJ2-1; 8 positions match TRBD2. V was clipped by 8 bases and J by 5 bases; unmatched bases: 17. This CDR3 has 17 residues. From germline, CDR1 is SEHNR and CDR2 FQNEAQ (reference sequence). The CDR3 bases are TGTGCCAGCTTGGCCGGTTGGGCTAGCGGGCAACACAATGAGCAGTTCTTC. It encodes CASLAGWASGQHNEQFF.

V and J are TRBV15 and TRBJ1-4; D not certain. The CDR3 is made up of 14 amino acids. V lost 1 base and J lost 0, with 3 bases in between. Germline V gene sequence: CDR1 LNHNV, CDR2 YYDKDF (reference sequence). The CDR3 region has the DNA TGTGCCACCAGCAGAGTCGCAACTAATGAAAAACTGTTTTTT. Translated: CATSRVATNEKLFF.

The chain recombines TRBV10-3 with TRBJ2-1, with 7 bases that match TRBD2. Losses at the gene ends were 0 bases for V and 5 bases for J; bases not matched to a gene: 4. In germline, CDR1 is ENHRY, CDR2 SYGVKD. The length of the CDR3 is 15 residues. The CDR3 here is CAISESWTSNNEQFF. The CDR3, as DNA: TGTGCCATCAGTGAGTCTTGGACTAGTAACAATGAGCAGTTCTTC.

This clone occurred a few times. In nucleotides, the CDR3 is TGTGCCAGCAGTAGCGGGACAGCGGTTACCTACGAGCAGTACTTC. It codes for CASSSGTAVTYEQYF. The chain combines TRBV27 with TRBJ2-7; D may correspond to TRBD1 or TRBD2 (7 bases each). Germline lookup yields CDR1 MNHEY and CDR2 SMNVEV (reference sequence). There are 15 residues in the CDR3. Trimming pared 5 bases from V and 2 bases from J, leaving 16 bases between.

This sequence joins TRBV7-6 and TRBJ1-3, with TRBD1 identical over 7 bases. In germline, CDR1 is SGHVS, CDR2 FNYEAQ. Losses at the gene ends were 4 bases for V and 2 bases for J; bases not matched to a gene: 5. The CDR3 runs to 15 residues. The CDR3 DNA reads as TGTGCCAGCAGCTCATGGGGACAGACTGGAAACACCATATATTTT. Its protein is CASSSWGQTGNTIYF.

The chain is built from TRBV4-2 and TRBJ1-3; weak D call: TRBD1 (5 bases). Germline loops: CDR1 LGHNA, CDR2 YNFKEQ. The CDR3 extends over 20 amino acids. V lost 2 bases to trimming and J lost 0 bases, with 23 bases between them. The CDR3 DNA follows: TGTGCCAGCAGCCAAAAAGAGACGGCGGGACCGGATTTCTCTGGAAACACCATATATTTT. Translation: CASSQKETAGPDFSGNTIYF.

This rearrangement joins TRBV29-1 to TRBJ2-1; 10 bases fit TRBD2. After removal of 7 bases from V and 4 bases from J, the junction contained 10 bases not matched to a gene. Per germline, CDR1 SQVTM and CDR2 ANQGSEA. This CDR3 has 15 residues. In DNA form, the CDR3 reads TGCAGCGGCGGGTCGCTAGCGGGGGTGTACAATGAGCAGTTCTTC. Translating gives CSGGSLAGVYNEQFF.

This chain joins TRBV5-1 and TRBJ1-5; TRBD1 might be the D (5 bases). Germline values: CDR1 SGHRS, CDR2 YFSETQ. The CDR3 runs to 14 residues. The V end lost 0 bases, the J end lost 2 bases, and 6 bases lay between the germline ends. The CDR3 is CASSLGRGNQPQHF. CDR3 coding DNA: TGCGCCAGCAGCTTGGGCAGGGGCAATCAGCCCCAGCATTTT.

The V gene is TRBV5-4, the J gene TRBJ1-1, with D maybe TRBD1 (5 bases). In germline, CDR1 is SGHNT, CDR2 YYREEE (reference sequence). The CDR3 spans 12 residues. V lost 4 bases to trimming and J lost 4 bases, with 8 bases between them. In DNA, the CDR3 is TGTGCCAGCAGCGGGGGGACCACTGAAGCTTTCTTT. This encodes CASSGGTTEAFF.

V usage is TRBV7-9 and J usage is TRBJ2-2; D uncertain. This CDR3 has 12 amino acids. V shed 2 bases and J shed 5 bases, with 3 bases lying between them. Germline CDR1 reads SEHNR; CDR2 reads FQNEAQ (reference sequence). DNA for the CDR3: TGTGCCAGCAGCTTAAGGACCGGGGAGCTGTTTTTT. The encoded protein is CASSLRTGELFF. Complete variable domain (other parts from reference TRBV7-9 and TRBJ2-2): DTGVSQNPRHKITKRGQNVTFRCDPISEHNRLYWYRQTLGQGPEFLTYFQNEAQLEKSRLLSDRFSAERPKGSFSTLEIQRTEQGDSAMYLCASSLRTGELFFGEGSRLTVL.

The chain is built from TRBV5-4 and TRBJ1-1; a possible D gene is TRBD1 (5 bases). V lost 0 bases and J 5 bases, leaving 14 bases between the germline ends. Germline V gives CDR1 SGHNT, CDR2 YYREEE (reference sequence). There are 15 residues in the CDR3. DNA of the CDR3: TGTGCCAGCAGCTTGGGGGGCAGGTCGGAGACTGAAGCTTTCTTT. Protein sequence: CASSLGGRSETEAFF.

The genes are TRBV4-1 and TRBJ2-7; no clear D gene. CDR1 is MGHRA and CDR2 is YSYEKL in the germline V gene. V lost 5 bases and J 3 bases, leaving 5 bases between the germline ends. This CDR3 region has 11 residues. In DNA, the CDR3 is TGCGCCAGCAGCGGAGACTACGAGCAGTACTTC. It translates to CASSGDYEQYF.

J is TRBJ2-2 and V is TRBV2; weak D call: TRBD1 (5 bases). In germline, CDR1 is SNHLY, CDR2 FYNNEI. V lost 6 bases and J lost 0, with 11 bases in between. The CDR3 has 15 residues. CDR3: CASSVDSTNTGELFF. The CDR3 DNA reads TGTGCCAGCAGCGTAGACAGCACGAACACCGGGGAGCTGTTTTTT. The full variable domain, rest sourced from reference TRBV2 and TRBJ2-2, is EPEVTQTPSHQVTQMGQEVILRCVPISNHLYFYWYRQILGQKVEFLVSFYNNEISEKSEIFDDQFSVERPDGSNFTLKIRSTKLEDSAMYFCASSVDSTNTGELFFGEGSRLTVL.

This chain joins TRBV4-3 and TRBJ1-3; no definite D call. Germline-derived CDR1 and CDR2 are LGHNA and YSLEER. The CDR3 is 17 amino acids. Trimming cost V 1 base and J 0 bases, with 13 bases left between them. CDR3 residues: CASSQAGILSSGNTIYF. The CDR3 DNA reads as TGCGCCAGCAGCCAAGCGGGAATTCTAAGCTCTGGAAACACCATATATTTT.

The chain employs TRBV2 and TRBJ2-7; unclear D gene. The V gene's germline CDR1 is SNHLY and CDR2 FYNNEI. The CDR3 has 12 residues. Trimming took 4 bases from V and 4 from J, leaving 8 bases between them. Here the CDR3 DNA reads TGTGCCAGCAGTGCGACATGGTACGAGCAGTACTTC. Translation: CASSATWYEQYF.

The chain carries TRBV5-1 and TRBJ1-1; TRBD1 aligns across 7 bases. After removal of 4 bases from V and 4 bases from J, the junction contained 13 bases not matched to a gene. The CDR3 is made up of 16 amino acids. The germline CDR1 and CDR2 sequences are SGHRS and YFSETQ. Here the CDR3 reads CASSLRQGGAGTEAFF. The CDR3 DNA sequence: TGCGCCAGCAGCCTGAGACAGGGAGGCGCTGGCACTGAAGCTTTCTTT.

This clone was counted between two and nine times. CDR3 amino acids: CASSPPNQPQHF. The DNA for the CDR3 is TGTGCCAGCTCACCACCCAATCAGCCCCAGCATTTT. V gene TRBV18 combines with J gene TRBJ1-5; D not resolved. V dropped 0 bases and J dropped 3 bases, with 0 bases sitting between them. This CDR3 is 12 amino acids long. CDR1 is KGHSH, CDR2 LQKENI, per germline.

The chain has TRBV5-1 and TRBJ1-2; no clear D gene. Germline CDR1 SGHRS, CDR2 YFSETQ. The CDR3 sequence is 14 residues long. Trimming stripped 4 bases from V and 0 bases from J, with 10 bases between. This chain's CDR3 is CASSPRLANYGYTF. The CDR3 DNA reads TGCGCCAGCAGCCCGCGACTTGCTAACTATGGCTACACCTTC. Supplemented by reference TRBV5-1 and TRBJ1-2, the full variable domain reads KAGVTQTPRYLIKTRGQQVTLSCSPISGHRSVSWYQQTPGQGLQFLFEYFSETQRNKGNFPGRFSGRQFSNSRSEMNVSTLELGDSALYLCASSPRLANYGYTFGSGTRLTVV.

V gene TRBV7-2 combines with J gene TRBJ2-5, with D possibly TRBD2 on 6 matching bases. Germline V gene lookup returns CDR1 SGHTA and CDR2 FQGNSA. There are 14 residues in the CDR3. The V end lost 0 bases, the J end lost 4 bases, and 9 bases lay between the germline ends. The CDR3 loop reads CASSLAGAGETQYF. In DNA, the CDR3 is TGTGCCAGCAGCTTAGCGGGAGCGGGAGAGACCCAGTACTTC.

This chain uses TRBV2 with TRBJ2-7, with a weak D call TRBD2 (7 bases). This CDR3 region has 12 residues. In germline, CDR1 is SNHLY, CDR2 FYNNEI. The V and J ends lost 8 bases and 4 bases respectively, with 12 bases between them. CDR3 sequence: CASWEGDYEQYF. The CDR3 nucleotides read TGTGCCAGCTGGGAGGGGGATTACGAGCAGTACTTC.

J is TRBJ1-3 and V is TRBV6-5, with D possibly matching TRBD1 (5 bases). The CDR3 covers 13 residues. Germline loops: CDR1 MNHEY, CDR2 SVGAGI. Trimming stripped 8 bases from V and 4 bases from J, with 12 bases between. The CDR3 sequence: CASDAGSGNTIYF. DNA for the CDR3: TGTGCCAGCGACGCAGGGAGCGGAAACACCATATATTTT.

The chain has TRBV10-3 and TRBJ2-7; no clear D gene. CDR1 and CDR2 from the germline V gene are ENHRY and SYGVKD. V dropped 2 bases and J dropped 0 bases, with 8 bases sitting between them. This CDR3 has 14 residues. CDR3 region: CAISEAETSYEQYF. The CDR3 nucleotides read TGTGCCATCAGTGAGGCAGAAACCTCCTACGAGCAGTACTTC.

This clone was observed a handful of times. The CDR3 protein is CASSPLEGWTYNEQFF. CDR3 bases: TGTGCCAGCAGCCCGCTGGAGGGGTGGACCTACAATGAGCAGTTCTTC. The V call is TRBV9, the J call TRBJ2-1, with a weak D call TRBD2 (6 bases). The CDR3 is made up of 16 amino acids. The germline V gene encodes CDR1 SGDLS and CDR2 YYNGEE. Trimming cost V 4 bases and J 2 bases, with 16 bases left between them.

The V gene is TRBV5-1, the J gene TRBJ1-2; TRBD1 might be the D (5 bases). This CDR3 is 18 amino acids long. The V gene lost 2 bases and the J gene lost 0 bases, with 20 bases spanning the gap. Germline V lookup: CDR1 SGHRS, CDR2 YFSETQ. This chain's CDR3 is CASSLQVSPGYANYGYTF. The DNA of the CDR3 is TGCGCCAGCAGCTTACAGGTTAGCCCTGGGTACGCTAACTATGGCTACACCTTC.